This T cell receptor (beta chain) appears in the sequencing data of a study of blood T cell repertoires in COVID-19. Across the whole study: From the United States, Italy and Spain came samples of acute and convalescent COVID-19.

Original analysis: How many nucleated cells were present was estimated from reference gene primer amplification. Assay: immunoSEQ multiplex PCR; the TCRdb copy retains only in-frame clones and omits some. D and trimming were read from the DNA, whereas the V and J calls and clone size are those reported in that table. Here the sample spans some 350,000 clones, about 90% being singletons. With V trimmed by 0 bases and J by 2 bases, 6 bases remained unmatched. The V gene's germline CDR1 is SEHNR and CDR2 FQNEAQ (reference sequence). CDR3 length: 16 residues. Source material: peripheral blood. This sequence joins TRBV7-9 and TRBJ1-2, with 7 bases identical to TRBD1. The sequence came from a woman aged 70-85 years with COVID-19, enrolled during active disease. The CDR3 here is CASSLAGRQGNYGYTF. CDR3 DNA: TGTGCCAGCAGCTTAGCGGGCCGACAGGGAAACTATGGCTACACCTTC.